This TCR beta chain was captured in a study of OX40 agonist ivuxolimab in advanced cancers. A note on the overall study: Ivuxolimab was a fully human IgG2 agonistic monoclonal antibody targeting the costimulatory receptor OX40 (CD134). Among the roughly 52 dose-escalation patients, around 20 had hepatocellular carcinoma, about 15 melanoma, 9 renal cell carcinoma and 9 head and neck cancer. A male proportion of approximately 83% and a mean age of around 60 years, ranging from about 23 to 90, were recorded for the dose-escalation cohort. Intravenous ivuxolimab was administered to patients every 2 weeks at six dose levels: 0.01, 0.1, 0.3, 1.5, 3 and 10 mg/kg. Partial responses occurred in three dose-escalation patients, of whom one had hepatocellular carcinoma and two had cutaneous melanoma. Prior anti-PD-1, anti-PD-L1 or anti-CTLA-4 therapy was permitted, and about two fifths of dose-escalation patients had received checkpoint inhibitors. The paper describes the monotherapy dose-escalation part (N = 52 patients) of the phase I trial of ivuxolimab. Peripheral TCRbeta sequencing aimed to test whether ivuxolimab altered TCR sequence diversity and caused clonal T-cell expansion. The paper as a whole reports these results and caveats: Antigen specificity was not determined for the clonally expanded peripheral T cells. Low levels of normalized T-cell clonal expansion were also shown by some nonresponding patients. After ivuxolimab, expanded clones were on average more numerous among CD8+ T cells than among CD4+ T cells. In the 0.1-3.0 mg/kg groups, partial responders were among the patients with the lowest normalized peripheral clonal expansion, particularly in CD8+ T cells. At doses of 0.1 to 3.0 mg/kg, clonal expansion of both CD4+ and CD8+ T cells in blood was seen between baseline and week 6.

For sequencing of the TCRbeta CDR3 region, genomic DNA was extracted from the sorted cells. The immunoSEQ Assay was used for sequencing of TCRbeta CDR3 regions. Here the immuneACCESS table is served through TCRdb, limited to in-frame sequences with V and J called. Missing clones are a known gap in these copies; in checked studies unresolved V genes cover under half, and the rest lacks a known reason. A total of more than 75,000 clones appear in this sample, approximately 80% of them only once. Approximately 6.3% of the sample belongs to the ten largest clones. Patients with autoimmune disease history or receiving systemic immunosuppression were excluded from the trial. In every dose cohort, peripheral blood was drawn for TCR sequencing at baseline, cycle 4 day 1, and cycle 7 day 1. Samples were obtained from an open-label, multicenter, first-in-human phase I dose-escalation trial of ivuxolimab. Adults with locally advanced or metastatic head and neck squamous cell, hepatocellular, melanoma or renal cell carcinoma were enrolled in the trial. Before TCR sequencing, CD4+ T cells and CD8+ T cells were sorted from peripheral blood as separate populations.

Notes on this clone: Its antigen has not been determined. Nothing much larger sits one base from this clone, and base qualities are not available.

The germline V gene provides CDR1 SGHDT and CDR2 YYEEEE. Trimming takes 3 bases off V and 3 bases off J; junction bases not matched to a gene: 7. The CDR3, cysteine through phenylalanine, is 15 amino acids long. The kept DNA is CDR3 alone, 45 bases in frame from the first base. The source material was CD4+ or CD8+ T cells sorted from blood, sampled in a trial of the OX40 agonist ivuxolimab. The sequence joins TRBV5-6 to TRBJ1-2; TRBD1 aligns with 8 central bases. The sequence derives from an adult with an advanced solid tumor such as melanoma, head and neck, liver or kidney cancer. In nucleotide form, the sequence is TGTGCCAGCAGCTGGCCGGACAGGGAAGACTATGGCTACACCTTC. Translated, this gives CASSWPDREDYGYTF.